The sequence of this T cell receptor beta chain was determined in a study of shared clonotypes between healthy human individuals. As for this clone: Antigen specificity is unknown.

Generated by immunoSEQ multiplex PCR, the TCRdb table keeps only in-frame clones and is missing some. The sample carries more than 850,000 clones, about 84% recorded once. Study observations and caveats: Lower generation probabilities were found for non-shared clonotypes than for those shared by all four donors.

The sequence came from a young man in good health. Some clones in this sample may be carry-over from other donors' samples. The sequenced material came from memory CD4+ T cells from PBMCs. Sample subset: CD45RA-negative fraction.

The CDR3 reads CATRRIAGLAETIQETQYF. In DNA, the CDR3 is TGTGCCACCAGACGGATCGCGGGACTAGCGGAAACAATCCAAGAGACCCAGTACTTC. The gene calls are TRBV10-3 and TRBJ2-5, with 11 bases matching TRBD2. With 10 bases clipped from V and 1 base from J, the junction kept 20 bases outside the gene matches. Germline V gene data show CDR1 as ENHRY and CDR2 as SYGVKD. This CDR3 region has 19 residues.